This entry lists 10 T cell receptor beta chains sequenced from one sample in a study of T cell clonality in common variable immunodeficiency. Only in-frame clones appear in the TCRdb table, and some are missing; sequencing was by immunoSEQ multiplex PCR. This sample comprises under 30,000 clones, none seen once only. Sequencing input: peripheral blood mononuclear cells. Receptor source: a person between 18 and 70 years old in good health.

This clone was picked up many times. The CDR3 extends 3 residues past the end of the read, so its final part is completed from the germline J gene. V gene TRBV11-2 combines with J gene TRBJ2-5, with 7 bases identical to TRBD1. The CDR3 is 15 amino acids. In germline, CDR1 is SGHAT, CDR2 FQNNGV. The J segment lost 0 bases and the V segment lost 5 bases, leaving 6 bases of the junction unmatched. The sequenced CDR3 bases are TGTGCCAGCAGCCAAGGGACAGCGTACCAAGAGACC. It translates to CASSQGTAYQET. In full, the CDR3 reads CASSQGTAYQETQYF.

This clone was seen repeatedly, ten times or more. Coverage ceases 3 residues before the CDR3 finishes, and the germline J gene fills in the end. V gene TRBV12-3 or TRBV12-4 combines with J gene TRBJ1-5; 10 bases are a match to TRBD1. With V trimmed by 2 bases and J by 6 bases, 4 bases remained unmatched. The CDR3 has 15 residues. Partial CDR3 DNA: TGTGCCAGCAGTTTAAGGACAGGGGGTTCTCAGCCC. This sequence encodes CASSLRTGGSQP. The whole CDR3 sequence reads CASSLRTGGSQPQHF.

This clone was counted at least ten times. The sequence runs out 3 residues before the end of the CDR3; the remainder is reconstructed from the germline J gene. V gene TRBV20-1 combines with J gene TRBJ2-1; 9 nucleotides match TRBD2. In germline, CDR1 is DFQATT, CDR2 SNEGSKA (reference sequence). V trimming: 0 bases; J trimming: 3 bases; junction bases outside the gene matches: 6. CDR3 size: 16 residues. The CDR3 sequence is CSARDLPSGDYNEQFF. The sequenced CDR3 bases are TGCAGTGCTAGAGATTTACCTAGCGGGGACTACAATGAG.

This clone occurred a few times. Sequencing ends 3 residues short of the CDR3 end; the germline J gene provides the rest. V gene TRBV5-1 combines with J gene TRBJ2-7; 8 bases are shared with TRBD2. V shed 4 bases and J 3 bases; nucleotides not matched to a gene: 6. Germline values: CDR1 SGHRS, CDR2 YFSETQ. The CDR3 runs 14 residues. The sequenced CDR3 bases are TGCGCCAGCAGCCCGCTCCGGGGGGGCTACGAG. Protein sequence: CASSPLRGGYE. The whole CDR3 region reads CASSPLRGGYEQYF.

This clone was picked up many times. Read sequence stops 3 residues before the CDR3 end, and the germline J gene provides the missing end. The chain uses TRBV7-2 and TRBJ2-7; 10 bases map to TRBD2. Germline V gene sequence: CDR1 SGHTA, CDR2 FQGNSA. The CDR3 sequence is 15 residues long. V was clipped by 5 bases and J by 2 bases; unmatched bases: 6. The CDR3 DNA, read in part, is TGTGCCAGCAGCCGGGGGACTAGCGTAACCTACGAG. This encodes CASSRGTSVTYE. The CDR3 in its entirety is CASSRGTSVTYEQYF.

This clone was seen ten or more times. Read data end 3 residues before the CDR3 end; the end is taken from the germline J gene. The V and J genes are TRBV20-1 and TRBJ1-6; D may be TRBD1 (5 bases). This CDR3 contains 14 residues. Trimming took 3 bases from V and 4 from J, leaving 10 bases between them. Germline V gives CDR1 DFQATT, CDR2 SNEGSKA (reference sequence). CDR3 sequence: CSARRTLYNSPLHF. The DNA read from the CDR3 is TGCAGTGCTAGGAGGACACTTTATAATTCACCC.

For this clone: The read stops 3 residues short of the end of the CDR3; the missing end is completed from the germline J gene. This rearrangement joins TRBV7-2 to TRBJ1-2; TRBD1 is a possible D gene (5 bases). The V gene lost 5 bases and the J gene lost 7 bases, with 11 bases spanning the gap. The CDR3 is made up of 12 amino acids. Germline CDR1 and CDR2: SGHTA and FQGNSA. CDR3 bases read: TGTGCCAGCAGCCAACAGGAAACTGGC. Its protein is CASSQQETG. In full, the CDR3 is CASSQQETGYTF.

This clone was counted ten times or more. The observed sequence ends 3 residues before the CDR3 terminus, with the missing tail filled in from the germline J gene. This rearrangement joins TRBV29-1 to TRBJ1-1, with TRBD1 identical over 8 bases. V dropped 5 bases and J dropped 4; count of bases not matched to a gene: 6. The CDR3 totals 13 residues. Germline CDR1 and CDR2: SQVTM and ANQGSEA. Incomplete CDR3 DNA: TGCAGCGTTTCCGGACAGGGCTTCACTGAA. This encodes CSVSGQGFTE. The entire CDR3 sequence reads CSVSGQGFTEAFF.

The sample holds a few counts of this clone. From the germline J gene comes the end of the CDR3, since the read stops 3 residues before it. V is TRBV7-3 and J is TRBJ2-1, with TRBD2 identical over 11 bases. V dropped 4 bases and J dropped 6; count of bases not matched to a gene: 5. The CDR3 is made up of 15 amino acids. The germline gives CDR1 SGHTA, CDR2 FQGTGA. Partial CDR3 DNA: TGTGCCAGCAGCTCCGTAGCGGGGGGGACCAATGAG. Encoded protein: CASSSVAGGTNE. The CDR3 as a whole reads CASSSVAGGTNEQFF.

CDR3 residues: CASSRQGMETQYF. The covered CDR3 bases are TGTGCCAGCAGTAGACAGGGGATGGAGACG. The rearrangement uses TRBV2 and TRBJ2-3; 8 bases line up with TRBD1. Read coverage stops 3 residues before the CDR3 terminus; the germline J gene supplies the remainder. The germline gives CDR1 SNHLY, CDR2 FYNNEI. This CDR3 spans 13 amino acids. Looking up the rest from reference TRBV2 and TRBJ2-3 gives the full variable domain: EPEVTQTPSHQVTQMGQEVILRCVPISNHLYFYWYRQILGQKVEFLVSFYNNEISEKSEIFDDQFSVERPDGSNFTLKIRSTKLEDSAMYFCASSRQGMETQYFGPGTRLTVL.